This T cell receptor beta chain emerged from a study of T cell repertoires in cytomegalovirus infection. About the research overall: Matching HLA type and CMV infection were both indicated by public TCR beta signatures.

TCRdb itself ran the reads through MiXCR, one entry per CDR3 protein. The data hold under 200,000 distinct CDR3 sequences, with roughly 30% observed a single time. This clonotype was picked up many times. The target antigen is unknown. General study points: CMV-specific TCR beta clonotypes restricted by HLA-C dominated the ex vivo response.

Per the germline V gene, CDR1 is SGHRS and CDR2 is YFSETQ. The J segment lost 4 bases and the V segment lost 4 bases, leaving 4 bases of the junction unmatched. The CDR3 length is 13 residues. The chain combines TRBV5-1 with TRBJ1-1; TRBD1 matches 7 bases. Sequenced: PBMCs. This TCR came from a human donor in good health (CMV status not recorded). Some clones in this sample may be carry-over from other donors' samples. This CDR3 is CASSTGQATEAFF. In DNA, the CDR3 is TGCGCCAGCAGCACCGGACAGGCCACTGAAGCTTTCTTT.